The 2 T cell receptor beta chains given below trace back to one sample, sequenced in a study of shared clonotypes between healthy human individuals. Libraries were prepared by immunoSEQ multiplex PCR; TCRdb keeps only in-frame clonotypes and omits some of them. The table lists millions of clones, about 95% of them singletons. CD45RO negativity and positive selection for CCR7 defined naive CD8 cells, a population that excluded terminally differentiated effector memory CD45RA+ cells. The sequenced material came from naive CD8+ T cells sorted from blood. These receptors all stem from a man aged 18 to 30 in good health.

The chain has TRBV11-2 and TRBJ1-1; 8 bases are shared with TRBD1. The CDR3 spans 15 residues. V was clipped by 6 bases and J by 3 bases; unmatched bases: 9. Germline V gene data show CDR1 as SGHAT and CDR2 as FQNNGV. For the CDR3, the DNA is TGTGCCAGCAGTCGCCCAGGGGGCCTTTACACTGAAGCTTTCTTT. This sequence encodes CASSRPGGLYTEAFF.

Regarding this clone: Within the sample, other DNA sequences also encode this same CDR3. This chain uses TRBV6-6 with TRBJ2-7, with 7 bases aligning to TRBD2. The CDR3 has 13 amino acids. V lost 6 bases and J lost 1; bases outside the gene matches: 3. Germline V CDR1 and CDR2: MNHNY, SVGAGI (reference sequence). CDR3 DNA sequence: TGTGCCAGCAGCCCGGGACTATCCTACGAGCAGTACTTC. It encodes CASSPGLSYEQYF.